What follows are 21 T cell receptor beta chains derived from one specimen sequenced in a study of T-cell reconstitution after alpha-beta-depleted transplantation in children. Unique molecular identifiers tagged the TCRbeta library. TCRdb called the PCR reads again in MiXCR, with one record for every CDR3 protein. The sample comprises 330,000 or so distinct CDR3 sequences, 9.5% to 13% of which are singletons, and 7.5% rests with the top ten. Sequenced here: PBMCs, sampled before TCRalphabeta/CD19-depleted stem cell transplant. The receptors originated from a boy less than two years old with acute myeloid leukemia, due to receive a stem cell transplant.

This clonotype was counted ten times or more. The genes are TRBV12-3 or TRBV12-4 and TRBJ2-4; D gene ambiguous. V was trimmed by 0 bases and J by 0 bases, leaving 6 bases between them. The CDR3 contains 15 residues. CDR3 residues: CASSLATIAKNIQYF. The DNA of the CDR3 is TGTGCCAGCAGTTTAGCGACCATAGCCAAAAACATTCAGTACTTC.

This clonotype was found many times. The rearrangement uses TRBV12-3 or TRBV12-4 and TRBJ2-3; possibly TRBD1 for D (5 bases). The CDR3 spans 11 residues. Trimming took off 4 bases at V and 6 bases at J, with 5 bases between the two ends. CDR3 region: CASSSGDTQYF. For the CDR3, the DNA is TGTGCCAGCAGTTCAGGGGATACGCAGTATTTT.

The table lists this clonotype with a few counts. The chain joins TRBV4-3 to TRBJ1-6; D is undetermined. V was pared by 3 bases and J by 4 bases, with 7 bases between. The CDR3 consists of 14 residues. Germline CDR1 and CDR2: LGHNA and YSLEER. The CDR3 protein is CASSQSQYNSPLHF. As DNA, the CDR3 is TGCGCCAGCAGCCAGTCCCAGTATAATTCACCCCTCCACTTT.

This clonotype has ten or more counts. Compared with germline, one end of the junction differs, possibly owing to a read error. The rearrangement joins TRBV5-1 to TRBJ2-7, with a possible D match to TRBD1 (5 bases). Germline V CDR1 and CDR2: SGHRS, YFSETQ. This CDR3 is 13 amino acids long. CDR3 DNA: TGTGCCAGCAGCTTGAGCACAGGCTACGAGCAGTACTTC. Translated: CASSLSTGYEQYF.

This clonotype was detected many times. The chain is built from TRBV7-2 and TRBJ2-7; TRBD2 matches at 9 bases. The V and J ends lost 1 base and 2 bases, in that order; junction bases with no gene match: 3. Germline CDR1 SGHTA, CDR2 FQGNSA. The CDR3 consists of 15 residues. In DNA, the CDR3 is TGTGCCAGCAGCTTAGGGACTAGCGTTACCTACGAGCAGTACTTC. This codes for CASSLGTSVTYEQYF.

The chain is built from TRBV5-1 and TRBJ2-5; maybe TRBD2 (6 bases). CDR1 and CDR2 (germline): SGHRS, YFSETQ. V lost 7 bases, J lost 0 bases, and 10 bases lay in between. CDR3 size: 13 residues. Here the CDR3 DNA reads TGCGCCAGCCGGGAGCCGTACCAAGAGACCCAGTACTTC. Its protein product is CASREPYQETQYF.

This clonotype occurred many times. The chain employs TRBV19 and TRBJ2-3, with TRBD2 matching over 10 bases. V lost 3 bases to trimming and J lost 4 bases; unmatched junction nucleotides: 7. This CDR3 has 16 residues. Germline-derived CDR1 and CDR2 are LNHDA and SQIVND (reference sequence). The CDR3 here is CASSIRAGGLADTQYF. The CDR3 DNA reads TGTGCCAGTAGTATCCGAGCGGGAGGGCTTGCAGATACGCAGTATTTT.

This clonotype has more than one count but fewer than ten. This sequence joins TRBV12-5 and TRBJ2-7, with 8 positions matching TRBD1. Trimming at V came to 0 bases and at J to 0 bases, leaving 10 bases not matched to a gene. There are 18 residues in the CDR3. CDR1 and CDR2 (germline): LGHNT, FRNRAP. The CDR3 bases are TGTGCTAGTGGTTTGGTACCACGGACAGGGCCATTCTCCTACGAGCAGTACTTC. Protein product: CASGLVPRTGPFSYEQYF.

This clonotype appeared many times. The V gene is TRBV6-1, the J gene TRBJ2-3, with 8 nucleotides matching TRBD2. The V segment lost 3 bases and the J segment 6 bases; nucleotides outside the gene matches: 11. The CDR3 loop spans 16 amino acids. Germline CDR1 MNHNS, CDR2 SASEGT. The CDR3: CASSDPLGAGEDTQYF. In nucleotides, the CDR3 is TGTGCCAGCAGTGACCCCTTAGGAGCGGGAGAGGATACGCAGTATTTT.

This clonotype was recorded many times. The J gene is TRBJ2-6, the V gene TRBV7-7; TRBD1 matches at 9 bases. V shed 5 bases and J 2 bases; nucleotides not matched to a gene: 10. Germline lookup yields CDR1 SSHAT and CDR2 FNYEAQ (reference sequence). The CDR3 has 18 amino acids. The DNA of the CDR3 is TGTGCCAGCAGCCCAGAACCGACAGGGGGGCCTGGGGCCAACGTCCTGACTTTC. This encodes CASSPEPTGGPGANVLTF.

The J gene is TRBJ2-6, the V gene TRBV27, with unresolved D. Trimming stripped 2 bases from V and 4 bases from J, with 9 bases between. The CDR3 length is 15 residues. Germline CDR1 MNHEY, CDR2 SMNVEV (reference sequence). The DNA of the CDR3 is TGTGCCAGCAGTTTAATAGGGTCCGGGGCCAACGTCCTGACTTTC. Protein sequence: CASSLIGSGANVLTF. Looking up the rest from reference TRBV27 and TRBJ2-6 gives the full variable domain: EAQVTQNPRYLITVTGKKLTVTCSQNMNHEYMSWYRQDPGLGLRQIYYSMNVEVTDKGDVPEGYKVSRKEKRNFPLILESPSPNQTSLYFCASSLIGSGANVLTFGAGSRLTVL.

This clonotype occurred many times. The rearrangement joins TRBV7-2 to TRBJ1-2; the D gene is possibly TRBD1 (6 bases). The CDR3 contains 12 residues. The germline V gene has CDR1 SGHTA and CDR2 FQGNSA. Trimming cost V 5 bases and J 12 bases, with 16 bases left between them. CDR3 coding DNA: TGTGCCAGCAGCCCCTACAGGGCCCAAAACACCTTC. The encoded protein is CASSPYRAQNTF.

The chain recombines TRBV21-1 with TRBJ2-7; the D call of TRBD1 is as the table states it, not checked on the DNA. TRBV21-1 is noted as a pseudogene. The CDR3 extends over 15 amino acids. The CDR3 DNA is TGTGCCAGCAGCAAAGATAGGACAAACCCCTACGAGCAGTACTTC. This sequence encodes CASSKDRTNPYEQYF.

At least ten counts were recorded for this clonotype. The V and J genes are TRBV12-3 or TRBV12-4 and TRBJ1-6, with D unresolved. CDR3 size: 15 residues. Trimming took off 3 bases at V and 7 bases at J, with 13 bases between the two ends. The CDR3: CASSLGGEGNSPLHF. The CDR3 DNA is TGTGCCAGCAGTTTGGGCGGGGAAGGAAATTCACCCCTCCACTTT.

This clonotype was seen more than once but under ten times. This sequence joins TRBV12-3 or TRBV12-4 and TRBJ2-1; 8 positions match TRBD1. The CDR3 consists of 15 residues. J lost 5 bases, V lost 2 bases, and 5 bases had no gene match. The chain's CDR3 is CASSLRQGADNEQFF. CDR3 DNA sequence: TGTGCCAGCAGTTTAAGGCAGGGGGCCGACAATGAGCAGTTCTTC.

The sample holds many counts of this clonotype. Here the CDR3 DNA reads TGCGCCAGCAGCCAACATGACGGAGCCGTCTACAATGAGCAGTTCTTC. This translates into CASSQHDGAVYNEQFF. The J gene is TRBJ2-1, the V gene TRBV4-3; D ambiguous. Germline-derived CDR1 and CDR2 are LGHNA and YSLEER. V was pared by 2 bases and J by 3 bases, with 14 bases between. The CDR3 sequence is 16 residues long.

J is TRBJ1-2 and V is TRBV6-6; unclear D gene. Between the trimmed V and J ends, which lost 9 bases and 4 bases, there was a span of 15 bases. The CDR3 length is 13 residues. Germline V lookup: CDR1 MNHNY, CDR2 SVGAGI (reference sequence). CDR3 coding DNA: TGTGCCAGTAGGAAGCATGGTGGCTATGGCTACACCTTC. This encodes CASRKHGGYGYTF.

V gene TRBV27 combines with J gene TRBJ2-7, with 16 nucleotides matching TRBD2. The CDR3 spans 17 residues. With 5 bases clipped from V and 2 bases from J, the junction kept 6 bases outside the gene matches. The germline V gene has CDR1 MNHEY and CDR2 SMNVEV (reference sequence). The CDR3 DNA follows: TGTGCCAGCAGTCAGGGACTAGCGGGAGGGCTTCCCTACGAGCAGTACTTC. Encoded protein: CASSQGLAGGLPYEQYF.

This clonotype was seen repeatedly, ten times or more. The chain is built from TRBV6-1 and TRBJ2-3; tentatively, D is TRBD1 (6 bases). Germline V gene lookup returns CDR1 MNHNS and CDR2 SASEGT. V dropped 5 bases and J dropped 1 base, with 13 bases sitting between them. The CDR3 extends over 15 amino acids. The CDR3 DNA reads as TGTGCCAGCAGTAGACCGGGACATCGCACAGATACGCAGTATTTT. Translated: CASSRPGHRTDTQYF.

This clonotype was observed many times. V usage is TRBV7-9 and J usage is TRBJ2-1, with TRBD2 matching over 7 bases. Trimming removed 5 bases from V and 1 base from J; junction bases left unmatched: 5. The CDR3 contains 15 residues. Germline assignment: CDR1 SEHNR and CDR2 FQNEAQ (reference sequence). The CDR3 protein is CASSITSASYNEQFF. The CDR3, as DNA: TGTGCCAGCAGCATTACTAGCGCTTCCTACAATGAGCAGTTCTTC.

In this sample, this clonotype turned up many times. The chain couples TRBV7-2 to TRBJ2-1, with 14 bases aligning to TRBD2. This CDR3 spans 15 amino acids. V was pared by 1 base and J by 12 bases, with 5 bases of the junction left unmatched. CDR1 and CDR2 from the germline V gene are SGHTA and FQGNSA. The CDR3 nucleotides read TGTGCCAGCAGCTTAGTCGGACTAGCGGGAGGAGGGCAGTTCTTC. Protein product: CASSLVGLAGGGQFF. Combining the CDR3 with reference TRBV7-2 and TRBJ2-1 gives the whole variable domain GAGVSQSPSNKVTEKGKDVELRCDPISGHTALYWYRQSLGQGLEFLIYFQGNSAPDKSGLPSDRFSAERTGGSVSTLTIQRTQQEDSAVYLCASSLVGLAGGGQFFGPGTRLTVL.